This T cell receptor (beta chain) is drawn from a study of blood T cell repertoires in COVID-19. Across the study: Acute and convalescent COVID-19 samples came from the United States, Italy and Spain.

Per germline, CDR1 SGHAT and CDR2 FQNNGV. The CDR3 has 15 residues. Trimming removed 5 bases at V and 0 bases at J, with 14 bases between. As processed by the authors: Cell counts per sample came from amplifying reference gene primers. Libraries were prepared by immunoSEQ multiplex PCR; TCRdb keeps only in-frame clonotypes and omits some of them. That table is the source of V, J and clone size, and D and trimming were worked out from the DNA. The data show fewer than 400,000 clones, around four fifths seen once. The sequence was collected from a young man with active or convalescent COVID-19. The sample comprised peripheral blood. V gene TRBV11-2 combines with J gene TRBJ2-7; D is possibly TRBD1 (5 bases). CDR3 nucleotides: TGTGCCAGCAGCCCAGACAGATATAGCTCCTACGAGCAGTACTTC. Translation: CASSPDRYSSYEQYF.